The entry below gives a single T cell receptor (beta chain) sequence along with its context. The antigen remains undetermined. The sample is drawn from a study of cytomegalovirus exposure and HLA in healthy donors. General study results and limits: Altogether, 170 or so TCR beta chains were recorded as cytomegalovirus-associated. Cytomegalovirus status, reportedly, was diagnosed with high specificity and sensitivity by the classifier.

The protocol was immunoSEQ multiplex PCR, while the TCRdb copy is restricted to in-frame clones and leaves out a portion. The sample has roughly 220,000 clones; roughly 83% are singletons. Per the germline V gene, CDR1 is MRHNA and CDR2 is SNTAGT. V dropped 0 bases and J dropped 3 bases, with 12 bases sitting between them. The CDR3 runs 16 residues. Separate from the approximately 670-subject first cohort was the approximately 120-subject validation cohort, to which the donors belonged. The chain employs TRBV6-4 and TRBJ2-1; D perhaps matches TRBD1 (7 bases). The sample consisted of PBMCs. This TCR was recovered from a woman aged 25 to 39 in good health and CMV-seropositive. The CDR3 loop is CASSDSPGGGYNEQFF. DNA for the CDR3: TGTGCCAGCAGTGACTCCCCAGGGGGAGGCTACAATGAGCAGTTCTTC.